Sequencing of this T cell receptor beta chain was carried out in a study of OX40 agonist ivuxolimab in advanced cancers. Notes on the study in general: Expanded peripheral T cell antigen specificity was not determined.

As regards this clone: What it recognizes is unknown.

Germline V CDR1 and CDR2: MNHEY, SMNVEV (reference sequence). The CDR3 totals 14 residues. V lost 2 bases, J lost 3 bases, and 2 bases stayed unmatched. Profiled with immunoSEQ multiplex PCR; TCRdb holds only in-frame clones, not every one. The sample has about 58,000 clones, 91% seen once. The TCR was taken from an adult with an advanced solid tumor such as melanoma, head and neck, liver or kidney cancer. The sample in question was CD4+ or CD8+ T cells sorted from blood, obtained in a trial of the OX40 agonist ivuxolimab. V and J are TRBV27 and TRBJ2-7, with 9 bases fitting TRBD2. In nucleotides, the CDR3 is TGTGCCAGCAGTTTAACTAGCGGGTTCTACGAGCAGTACTTC. It encodes CASSLTSGFYEQYF.